Below are 5 T cell receptor beta chains sequenced from a single sample in a study of cytomegalovirus exposure and HLA in healthy donors. The PCR employed 60 Vbeta primers together with 13 Jbeta primers. Measured with immunoSEQ multiplex PCR; TCRdb has only the in-frame clones, and not every one. The repertoire holds 95,000 or so clones, 77% seen once, with 4.9% in the top ten. Sequencing was done on a sample of PBMCs. The receptors were sampled from a woman in her forties in good health and CMV-seronegative.

V is TRBV7-2 and J is TRBJ1-1; 7 bases line up with TRBD1. From germline, CDR1 is SGHTA and CDR2 FQGNSA. This CDR3 has 15 residues. Losses at the gene ends were 5 bases for V and 1 base for J; bases not matched to a gene: 7. The CDR3, as DNA: TGTGCCAGCAGCGGAACCGGGACAGCGAACACTGAAGCTTTCTTT. It translates to CASSGTGTANTEAFF.

The rearrangement uses TRBV23-1 and TRBJ1-6; TRBD1 matches at 9 bases. TRBV23-1 is an ORF; its function is uncertain. This CDR3 region has 20 residues. V shed 4 bases, J shed 0 bases, and the junction held 13 bases outside the gene matches. DNA of the CDR3: TGCGCCAGCAGTCCCAAACAGGGGGCCCATATTAGCTCCTATAATTCACCCCTCCACTTT. Encoded protein: CASSPKQGAHISSYNSPLHF.

V is TRBV5-1 and J is TRBJ1-1; 9 bases fit TRBD1. Germline trimming cut 7 bases from V and 5 bases from J; bases unmatched to any gene: 9. Germline values: CDR1 SGHRS, CDR2 YFSETQ. The CDR3 is 14 residues long. The CDR3 DNA is TGCGCCAGCGCCCGGGACAGGGCCCGGACTGAAGCTTTCTTT. As protein: CASARDRARTEAFF.

The V call is TRBV5-4, the J call TRBJ2-7; D is perhaps TRBD1 (5 bases). V was pared by 0 bases and J by 6 bases, with 13 bases between. In germline, CDR1 is SGHNT, CDR2 YYREEE (reference sequence). This CDR3 has 14 residues. The CDR3 region has the DNA TGTGCCAGCAGCTTGGGTGGGGCGTTGGTCGAGCAGTACTTC. Protein: CASSLGGALVEQYF.

Only one count was recorded for this clone. This chain uses TRBV2 with TRBJ2-2; D gene ambiguous. The germline V gene encodes CDR1 SNHLY and CDR2 FYNNEI. This CDR3 comprises 13 residues. V gave up 4 bases and J gave up 6 bases, with 9 bases separating them. CDR3 DNA sequence: TGTGCCAGCAGTGGCGGAATGGCCGGGGAGCTGTTTTTT. Its protein is CASSGGMAGELFF.